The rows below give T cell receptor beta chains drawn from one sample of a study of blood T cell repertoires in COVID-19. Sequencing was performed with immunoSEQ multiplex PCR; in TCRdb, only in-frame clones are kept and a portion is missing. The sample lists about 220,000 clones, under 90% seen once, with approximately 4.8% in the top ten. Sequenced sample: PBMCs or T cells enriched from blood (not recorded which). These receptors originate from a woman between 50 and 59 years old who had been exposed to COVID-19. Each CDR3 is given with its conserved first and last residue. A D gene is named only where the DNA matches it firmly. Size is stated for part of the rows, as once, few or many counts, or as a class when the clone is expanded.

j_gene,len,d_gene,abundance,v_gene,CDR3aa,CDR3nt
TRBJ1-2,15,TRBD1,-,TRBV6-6,CASIGTGGRNYGYTF,TGTGCCAGCATCGGGACAGGGGGCAGGAACTATGGCTACACCTTC
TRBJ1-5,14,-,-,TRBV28,CASSLYRVNQPQHF,TGTGCCAGCAGTTTGTACAGGGTAAATCAGCCCCAGCATTTT
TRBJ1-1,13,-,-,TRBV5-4,CASSLVPNTEAFF,TGTGCCAGCAGCTTGGTTCCAAACACTGAAGCTTTCTTT
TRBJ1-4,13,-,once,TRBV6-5,CASSPLVNEKLFF,TGTGCCAGCAGCCCCCTAGTTAATGAAAAACTGTTTTTT
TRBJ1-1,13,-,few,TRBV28,CASSLWGDSEAFF,TGTGCCAGCAGTTTATGGGGTGACAGCGAAGCTTTCTTT
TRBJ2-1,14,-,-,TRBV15,CATSRDGRENEQFF,TGTGCCACCAGCAGAGACGGACGGGAAAATGAGCAGTTCTTC
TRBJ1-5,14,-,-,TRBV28,CASRWGGAGQPQHF,TGTGCCAGCCGGTGGGGGGGCGCCGGACAGCCCCAGCATTTT
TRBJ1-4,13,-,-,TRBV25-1,CASRTGGNEKLFF,TGTGCCAGCAGGACCGGGGGAAATGAAAAACTGTTTTTT
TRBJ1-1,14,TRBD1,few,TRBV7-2,CASSSRDRRTEAFF,TGTGCCAGCAGCTCCCGGGACAGGAGAACTGAAGCTTTCTTT
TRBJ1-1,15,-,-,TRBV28,CASSSPGSPGTEAFF,TGTGCCAGCAGTTCCCCCGGAAGTCCCGGGACTGAAGCTTTCTTT
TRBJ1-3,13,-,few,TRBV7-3,CASSPSGGNTIYF,TGTGCCAGCAGCCCCTCAGGGGGAAACACCATATATTTT
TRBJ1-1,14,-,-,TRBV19,CASTRPEGWAEAFF,TGTGCCAGCACCCGTCCGGAGGGGTGGGCTGAAGCTTTCTTT
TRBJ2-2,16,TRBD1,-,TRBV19,CASTESGTANTGELFF,TGTGCCAGTACTGAATCCGGGACAGCGAACACCGGGGAGCTGTTTTTT
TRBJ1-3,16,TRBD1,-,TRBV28,CASSWEQGAPGNTIYF,TGTGCCAGCAGTTGGGAACAGGGGGCACCTGGAAACACCATATATTTT
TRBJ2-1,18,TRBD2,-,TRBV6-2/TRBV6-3,CASSYPSGRPGSYNEQFF,TGTGCCAGCAGTTACCCTAGCGGGCGGCCCGGCTCCTACAATGAGCAGTTCTTC
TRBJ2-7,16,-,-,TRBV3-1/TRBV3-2,CASSQGPGGTPYEQYF,TGTGCCAGCAGCCAAGGGCCCGGCGGGACCCCCTACGAGCAGTACTTC